These 3 T cell receptor beta chains came from one sample sequenced in a study of blood T cell repertoires in COVID-19. TCRdb keeps only in-frame clones here, not all; method: immunoSEQ multiplex PCR. The sample lists about 40,000 clones; approximately 90% were seen once. The sequenced sample consisted of peripheral blood. These receptors all stem from a woman aged 25-40 years in a cohort sampled during active COVID-19.

The chain uses TRBV11-2 and TRBJ1-2; D is unclear. CDR3 length equals 15 residues. Germline-derived CDR1 and CDR2 are SGHAT and FQNNGV. The V gene lost 2 bases and the J gene lost 0 bases, with 10 bases spanning the gap. CDR3 protein: CASSLFRDSNYGYTF. In nucleotides, the CDR3 is TGTGCCAGCAGCTTATTCCGGGATTCTAACTATGGCTACACCTTC.

V usage is TRBV19 and J usage is TRBJ2-3, with a weak D call TRBD1 (6 bases). The CDR3 runs 16 residues. V was trimmed by 5 bases and J by 0 bases, leaving 15 bases between them. Germline CDR1 LNHDA, CDR2 SQIVND (reference sequence). CDR3 sequence: CASSGTSHPSTDTQYF. The CDR3 DNA follows: TGTGCCAGTAGTGGGACATCCCACCCGAGCACAGATACGCAGTATTTT.

The J gene is TRBJ1-3, the V gene TRBV4-3, with 7 bases aligning to TRBD1. With V trimmed by 4 bases and J by 5 bases, 5 bases remained unmatched. The CDR3 length is 14 residues. CDR1 LGHNA and CDR2 YSLEER come from the germline V gene. DNA of the CDR3: TGCGCCAGCAGCCTTGGAGGGGGCAGAAACACCATATATTTT. It specifies CASSLGGGRNTIYF.